The 13 T cell receptor beta chains listed next were all sequenced from one sample in a study of identifying expanded T cells in peripheral blood. Some clones are missing from TCRdb's copy, which holds only in-frame ones; the method was immunoSEQ multiplex PCR. The table includes around 60,000 clones, about 85% detected once. Input material: blood. All receptors derive from a person aged 18 to 70 in good health.

CDR3 DNA sequence: TGTGCCAGTAGTACCCCTTGGCGGGAGGCGGGAAATGAGCAGTTCTTC. This codes for CASSTPWREAGNEQFF. The chain is built from TRBV19 and TRBJ2-1, with 8 bases that match TRBD2. Germline V gene lookup returns CDR1 LNHDA and CDR2 SQIVND (reference sequence). V trimming: 4 bases; J trimming: 7 bases; junction bases outside the gene matches: 12. The CDR3 is 16 residues long.

The gene calls are TRBV30 and TRBJ1-2; D might be TRBD1 (6 bases). Germline V gene data show CDR1 as GTSNPN and CDR2 as SVGIG (reference sequence). CDR3 length: 12 residues. Here the CDR3 DNA reads TGTGCTCATACAGGGTCGGGCTATGGCTACACCTTC. Its protein product is CAHTGSGYGYTF. Based on the CDR3 plus reference TRBV30 and TRBJ1-2, the full variable domain is SQTIHQWPATLVQPVGSPLSLECTVEGTSNPNLYWYRQAAGRGLQLLFYSVGIGQISSEVPQNLSASRPQDRQFILSSKKLLLSDSGFYLCAHTGSGYGYTFGSGTRLTVV.

This chain links TRBV19 with TRBJ1-5; D may be TRBD1 (5 bases). The ends were cut back, 4 bases at V and 6 bases at J, with 13 bases in the middle. Germline V CDR1 and CDR2: LNHDA, SQIVND (reference sequence). The CDR3 has 14 residues. The CDR3 region has the DNA TGTGCCAGTAGTACGCTTCAGGGTCCTCAGCCCCAGCATTTT. Encoded protein: CASSTLQGPQPQHF.

The genes are TRBV5-5 and TRBJ2-7; no firm D call. The CDR3 loop spans 15 amino acids. V was cut by 4 bases and J by 0 bases, with 14 bases left in between. Germline lookup yields CDR1 SGHKS and CDR2 YYEKEE (reference sequence). The CDR3 DNA follows: TGTGCCAGCAGCCGCAGCTACGACCTCTCCTACGAGCAGTACTTC. Amino acid sequence: CASSRSYDLSYEQYF. Together with reference TRBV5-5 and TRBJ2-7, the CDR3 gives the full variable domain: DAGVTQSPTHLIKTRGQQVTLRCSPISGHKSVSWYQQVLGQGPQFIFQYYEKEERGRGNFPDRFSARQFPNYSSELNVNALLLGDSALYLCASSRSYDLSYEQYFGPGTRLTVT.

This rearrangement joins TRBV11-2 to TRBJ2-1, with D unclear. From germline, CDR1 is SGHAT and CDR2 FQNNGV. Trimming removed 2 bases at V and 12 bases at J, with 14 bases between. CDR3 length: 13 amino acids. The CDR3 loop is CASSLPPGSAQFF. CDR3 coding DNA: TGTGCCAGCAGCTTACCGCCAGGCTCTGCGCAGTTCTTC.

This rearrangement joins TRBV4-1 to TRBJ1-3; 9 bases are a match to TRBD1. The CDR3 has 17 residues. Germline CDR1 and CDR2: MGHRA and YSYEKL. Trimming removed 0 bases from V and 0 bases from J; junction bases left unmatched: 3. This chain's CDR3 is CASSQEGQGYSGNTIYF. For the CDR3, the DNA is TGCGCCAGCAGCCAAGAGGGACAGGGCTACTCTGGAAACACCATATATTTT.

The V gene is TRBV6-1, the J gene TRBJ2-1; 11 bases match TRBD1. The CDR3 has 15 residues. The J segment lost 7 bases and the V segment lost 8 bases, leaving 10 bases of the junction unmatched. Germline assignment: CDR1 MNHNS and CDR2 SASEGT. The DNA for the CDR3 is TGTGCCAGCGGAGAGACCGGGACAGGGGGTAATGAGCAGTTCTTC. This encodes CASGETGTGGNEQFF.

This chain connects TRBV7-2 to TRBJ2-3, with D uncertain. The CDR3 is 14 amino acids. CDR1 and CDR2 (germline): SGHTA, FQGNSA. Between the trimmed V and J ends, which lost 2 bases and 1 base, there was a span of 7 bases. The CDR3 bases are TGTGCCAGCAGCTTACAGGTCCGCACAGATACGCAGTATTTT. Protein sequence: CASSLQVRTDTQYF. The full variable domain, in which reference TRBV7-2 and TRBJ2-3 provide the parts outside the CDR3, is GAGVSQSPSNKVTEKGKDVELRCDPISGHTALYWYRQSLGQGLEFLIYFQGNSAPDKSGLPSDRFSAERTGGSVSTLTIQRTQQEDSAVYLCASSLQVRTDTQYFGPGTRLTVL.

This rearrangement joins TRBV5-1 to TRBJ2-2; 7 bases align to TRBD1. The junction had 0 bases not matched to a gene; V was cut back by 0 bases and J by 1 base. The CDR3 is made up of 15 amino acids. The germline V gene has CDR1 SGHRS and CDR2 YFSETQ. In DNA form, the CDR3 reads TGCGCCAGCAGCTTGGGGACAGGGAACACCGGGGAGCTGTTTTTT. Residues: CASSLGTGNTGELFF.

The chain combines TRBV2 with TRBJ1-2; 7 nucleotides agree with TRBD1. V was pared by 4 bases and J by 2 bases, with 1 base of the junction left unmatched. Germline loops: CDR1 SNHLY, CDR2 FYNNEI. The CDR3 sequence is 13 residues long. CDR3: CASSVTGNYGYTF. The CDR3 coding sequence is TGTGCCAGCAGTGTGACAGGGAACTATGGCTACACCTTC.

This clone was picked up a small number of times. This chain uses TRBV2 with TRBJ1-6; TRBD1 is a possible D gene (5 bases). There are 16 residues in the CDR3. Germline lookup yields CDR1 SNHLY and CDR2 FYNNEI. V was pared by 1 base and J by 7 bases, with 14 bases between. The CDR3 protein is CASSEDSGRRNSPLHF. The CDR3 region has the DNA TGTGCCAGCAGTGAAGATTCGGGACGGCGGAATTCACCCCTCCACTTT. Drawing the rest from reference TRBV2 and TRBJ1-6, the complete variable domain is EPEVTQTPSHQVTQMGQEVILRCVPISNHLYFYWYRQILGQKVEFLVSFYNNEISEKSEIFDDQFSVERPDGSNFTLKIRSTKLEDSAMYFCASSEDSGRRNSPLHFGNGTRLTVT.

The chain links TRBV19 to TRBJ1-1; D is perhaps TRBD1 (5 bases). The CDR3 consists of 14 residues. Germline V lookup: CDR1 LNHDA, CDR2 SQIVND (reference sequence). Between the trimmed V and J ends, which lost 6 bases and 1 base, there was a span of 12 bases. CDR3 residues: CASSSAGGNTEAFF. The CDR3 nucleotides read TGTGCCAGTAGCTCCGCTGGGGGGAACACTGAAGCTTTCTTT. The variable domain in full, completed from reference TRBV19 and TRBJ1-1, reads DGGITQSPKYLFRKEGQNVTLSCEQNLNHDAMYWYRQDPGQGLRLIYYSQIVNDFQKGDIAEGYSVSREKKESFPLTVTSAQKNPTAFYLCASSSAGGNTEAFFGQGTRLTVV.

The chain couples TRBV19 to TRBJ2-5; weak D call: TRBD1 (5 bases). CDR3 length: 14 residues. Trimming left V 0 bases short and J 6 bases short, with 11 bases between. Germline-derived CDR1 and CDR2 are LNHDA and SQIVND (reference sequence). In DNA, the CDR3 is TGTGCCAGTAGTATAGATTCAGGGTTGAAGACCCAGTACTTC. This translates into CASSIDSGLKTQYF.